The 18 T cell receptor beta chains reported below all come from one sample, sequenced in a study of T cell responses to AZD1222 COVID-19 vaccine. The assay was immunoSEQ multiplex PCR, and TCRdb's table has in-frame clones only and misses some. In the table there are tens of thousands of clones, about nine tenths of which are singletons. The material sequenced was peripheral blood, taken 28 days after the second AZD1222 dose. These receptors came from an adult who received the AZD1222 COVID-19 vaccine.

This clone has just one count. The genes are TRBV11-3 and TRBJ1-4; D uncertain. Trimming took 1 base from V and 5 from J, leaving 5 bases between them. CDR3 length: 13 amino acids. Per germline, CDR1 SGHNT and CDR2 YENEEA. The CDR3 protein is CASSLGRNEKLFF. In DNA form, the CDR3 reads TGTGCCAGCAGCTTAGGCCGGAATGAAAAACTGTTTTTT. Together with reference TRBV11-3 and TRBJ1-4, the CDR3 gives the full variable domain: EAGVVQSPRYKIIEKKQPVAFWCNPISGHNTLYWYLQNLGQGPELLIRYENEEAVDDSQLPKDRFSAERLKGVDSTLKIQPAELGDSAVYLCASSLGRNEKLFFGSGTQLSVL.

The V call is TRBV24-1, the J call TRBJ2-7; 8 bases match TRBD1. The CDR3 is 15 amino acids. V dropped 4 bases and J dropped 2; count of bases not matched to a gene: 6. Per the germline V gene, CDR1 is KGHDR and CDR2 is SFDVKD. CDR3 protein: CATSDRRGRPYEQYF. Written as DNA, the CDR3 is TGTGCCACCAGTGACCGCAGGGGGCGCCCCTACGAGCAGTACTTC.

V and J are TRBV6-4 and TRBJ2-1; D perhaps matches TRBD2 (6 bases). The CDR3 loop spans 15 amino acids. The V gene lost 4 bases and the J gene lost 8 bases, with 18 bases spanning the gap. Germline V gene lookup returns CDR1 MRHNA and CDR2 SNTAGT. CDR3 in DNA: TGTGCCAGCAGTGGGGAGGCATCGGGAATATATGAGCAGTTCTTC. Translating it yields CASSGEASGIYEQFF.

The genes are TRBV7-9 and TRBJ2-7; possible D gene TRBD2, 6 bases. This CDR3 comprises 11 residues. With 5 bases removed from V and 6 bases from J, the gap between germline ends came to 8 bases. Germline CDR1 is SEHNR and CDR2 is FQNEAQ (reference sequence). The DNA for the CDR3 is TGTGCCAGCAGCCGGGGACTCGAGCAGTACTTC. Protein: CASSRGLEQYF.

This clone has just a few counts. The CDR3 DNA sequence: TGCAGTGGTGTGAGAGGAAACACCATATATTTT. It translates to CSGVRGNTIYF. The V call is TRBV29-1, the J call TRBJ1-3; no reliable D call. CDR3 length: 11 amino acids. Germline V lookup: CDR1 SQVTM, CDR2 ANQGSEA.

V is TRBV7-3 and J is TRBJ2-7; D is undetermined. Germline V gene sequence: CDR1 SGHTA, CDR2 FQGTGA. This CDR3 region has 15 residues. The V and J ends lost 1 base and 2 bases respectively, with 12 bases between them. The CDR3 DNA sequence: TGTGCCAGCAGCTTAATTCCAGGCCCGACCTACGAGCAGTACTTC. Translating it yields CASSLIPGPTYEQYF.

The chain combines TRBV7-8 with TRBJ2-3; D uncertain. Germline V gene sequence: CDR1 SGHVS, CDR2 FQNEAQ. V was shortened by 0 bases and J by 0 bases, with 4 bases between the two germline ends. The CDR3 loop spans 14 amino acids. CDR3 in amino acids: CASSLAMSTDTQYF. In DNA, the CDR3 is TGTGCCAGCAGCTTAGCGATGAGCACAGATACGCAGTATTTT.

The J gene is TRBJ2-7, the V gene TRBV15; D is perhaps TRBD1 or TRBD2 (6 bases each). CDR1 is LNHNV, CDR2 YYDKDF, per germline (reference sequence). Trimming stripped 0 bases from V and 3 bases from J, with 12 bases between. The CDR3 sequence is 15 residues long. The CDR3 sequence is CATSRDIGGGYEQYF. For the CDR3, the DNA is TGTGCCACCAGCAGAGATATCGGGGGCGGCTACGAGCAGTACTTC.

This chain joins TRBV12-5 and TRBJ1-5; 12 nucleotides align to TRBD1. This CDR3 is built from 15 residues. J was trimmed by 9 bases and V by 0 bases; bases with no gene match: 3. Germline CDR1 reads LGHNT; CDR2 reads FRNRAP. CDR3 loop: CASGLVGTGGWPQHF. CDR3 DNA sequence: TGTGCTAGTGGTTTGGTAGGGACAGGGGGCTGGCCCCAGCATTTT.

V gene TRBV19 combines with J gene TRBJ1-4; D might be TRBD1 (5 bases). Trimming removed 5 bases at V and 5 bases at J, with 18 bases between. This CDR3 contains 16 residues. Germline assignment: CDR1 LNHDA and CDR2 SQIVND (reference sequence). CDR3 DNA sequence: TGTGCCAGTAGTCTCAGAACCGGGACGGGGAATGAAAAACTGTTTTTT. Protein product: CASSLRTGTGNEKLFF.

The chain uses TRBV21-1 and TRBJ1-1; the D segment call TRBD1 is taken from the table without a DNA check. TRBV21-1 is described as a pseudogene. CDR3 length: 13 residues. The CDR3 reads CASSKAGTVGAFF. The CDR3 region has the DNA TGTGCCAGCAGCAAAGCGGGGACAGTTGGAGCTTTCTTT.

This chain joins TRBV3-1 (or the pseudogene TRBV3-2) and TRBJ2-7; D gene unclear. This CDR3 region has 13 residues. Germline V gives CDR1 LGHDT, CDR2 YNNKEL (reference sequence). V lost 4 bases and J lost 2, with 9 bases in between. The CDR3 DNA reads as TGTGCCAGCAGCCCGACGGGCCCCTACGAGCAGTACTTC. It is translated as CASSPTGPYEQYF.

The chain combines TRBV5-4 with TRBJ2-1, with 8 bases lining up with TRBD2. The junction had 12 bases not matched to a gene; V was cut back by 4 bases and J by 9 bases. Germline V lookup: CDR1 SGHNT, CDR2 YYREEE (reference sequence). The CDR3 consists of 15 residues. CDR3 sequence: CASSRLGTRVVEQFF. CDR3 sequence (DNA): TGTGCCAGCAGCCGGCTTGGGACTAGGGTTGTTGAGCAGTTCTTC.

This chain joins TRBV6-5 and TRBJ1-1; no clear D gene. Deletions cut 7 bases from V and 10 bases from J, with 19 bases between. This CDR3 has 13 residues. In germline, CDR1 is MNHEY, CDR2 SVGAGI. CDR3 bases: TGTGCCAGCACCTCCGAGGGAGGCGGAGTAGCTTTCTTT. This translates into CASTSEGGGVAFF.

Worth noting for this clone: One end of the junction is discordant with germline, which a read error may explain. The rearrangement uses TRBV7-9 and TRBJ1-3; D perhaps matches TRBD1 (5 bases). CDR3 length: 15 residues. CDR1 SEHNR and CDR2 FQNEAQ come from the germline V gene (reference sequence). CDR3 loop: CASRLGSGTGNTIYF. The CDR3 DNA reads TGTGCCAGCAGATTAGGGTCAGGGACCGGGAACACCATATATTTT.

The J gene is TRBJ2-2, the V gene TRBV9; D uncertain. The CDR3 totals 12 residues. CDR1 SGDLS and CDR2 YYNGEE come from the germline V gene. Between the trimmed V and J ends, which lost 4 bases and 4 bases, there was a span of 5 bases. CDR3 region: CASSSGTGELFF. The CDR3 DNA follows: TGTGCCAGCAGCTCGGGCACCGGGGAGCTGTTTTTT.

The genes are TRBV6-5 and TRBJ1-4; maybe TRBD1 (5 bases). The V and J ends lost 6 bases and 5 bases respectively, with 10 bases between them. CDR3 length: 13 amino acids. Germline assignment: CDR1 MNHEY and CDR2 SVGAGI. As DNA, the CDR3 is TGTGCCAGCAGCCGGGACCGGAATGAAAAACTGTTTTTT. It codes for CASSRDRNEKLFF.

The J gene is TRBJ2-5, the V gene TRBV30; TRBD1 matches at 8 bases. After removal of 3 bases from V and 5 bases from J, the junction contained 8 bases not matched to a gene. The CDR3 sequence is 14 residues long. Germline CDR1 reads GTSNPN; CDR2 reads SVGIG (reference sequence). DNA for the CDR3: TGTGCCTGGAGCGGTCAGGGGGCCAGGGAGACCCAGTACTTC. Translated: CAWSGQGARETQYF.